A single sample gave rise to the 25 T cell receptor beta chains below, sequenced in a study of spatial heterogeneity in lung cancer. TCRdb processed the 5' RACE reads anew with MiXCR; each CDR3 protein has one entry. Of 110,000 or so distinct CDR3 sequences detected, 10% to 11% appear once; the ten largest clones hold about 24%. Time point of the sample: blood at routine non-recurrence follow-up after resection. Sequencing used PBMCs, obtained at follow-up. The receptors were gathered from a female donor with early-stage non-small cell lung cancer.

This clonotype has just a few counts. This rearrangement joins TRBV7-9 to TRBJ1-2; 7 bases fit TRBD1. Germline V gene data show CDR1 as SEHNR and CDR2 as FQNEAQ (reference sequence). The CDR3 has 14 amino acids. V was pared by 4 bases and J by 6 bases, with 8 bases of the junction left unmatched. The chain's CDR3 is CASSSMTGTDGYTF. The CDR3, as DNA: TGTGCCAGCAGCTCAATGACAGGGACGGATGGCTACACCTTC.

This clonotype was picked up many times. The gene calls are TRBV3-1 and TRBJ2-1, with 10 bases lining up with TRBD1. Germline CDR1 LGHDT, CDR2 YNNKEL (reference sequence). Trimming took 3 bases from V and 7 from J; bases not matched to a gene: 6. There are 15 residues in the CDR3. The CDR3 protein is CASSHDRDRGNEQFF. For the CDR3, the DNA is TGTGCCAGCAGCCATGATCGGGACAGGGGTAATGAGCAGTTCTTC.

The table lists this clonotype with many counts. The chain links TRBV6-5 to TRBJ2-1; 14 bases agree with TRBD2. Germline V gene sequence: CDR1 MNHEY, CDR2 SVGAGI. The CDR3 sequence is 15 residues long. V gave up 6 bases and J gave up 7 bases; unmatched junction bases: 5. Written as DNA, the CDR3 is TGTGCCAGCAGGACCGGGACTAGCGGGGGTAATGAGCAGTTCTTC. It yields the protein CASRTGTSGGNEQFF.

This clonotype was seen many times. The chain carries TRBV19 and TRBJ2-3; perhaps TRBD2 as D (5 bases). V was pared by 3 bases and J by 5 bases, with 15 bases between. This CDR3 spans 15 amino acids. Germline lookup yields CDR1 LNHDA and CDR2 SQIVND (reference sequence). CDR3 bases: TGTGCCAGTAGTATTCGCCTAGGGAGTGGAGATACGCAGTATTTT. Translation gives CASSIRLGSGDTQYF.

V usage is TRBV28 and J usage is TRBJ2-1, with 12 bases aligning to TRBD2. The trim removed 3 bases at V and 2 bases at J, leaving 8 bases unmatched. The CDR3 is 18 amino acids. Germline CDR1 is MDHEN and CDR2 is SYDVKM. The CDR3 loop is CASSLPGLAGTTYNEQFF. The CDR3 region has the DNA TGTGCCAGCAGTTTGCCCGGACTAGCGGGAACCACCTACAATGAGCAGTTCTTC. Full variable domain (remainder filled in from reference TRBV28 and TRBJ2-1): DVKVTQSSRYLVKRTGEKVFLECVQDMDHENMFWYRQDPGLGLRLIYFSYDVKMKEKGDIPEGYSVSREKKERFSLILESASTNQTSMYLCASSLPGLAGTTYNEQFFGPGTRLTVL.

Many counts were recorded for this clonotype. The V and J genes are TRBV5-1 and TRBJ1-1; D not certain. This CDR3 comprises 13 residues. Trimming took off 2 bases at V and 5 bases at J, with 10 bases between the two ends. Germline V gives CDR1 SGHRS, CDR2 YFSETQ. CDR3 coding DNA: TGCGCCAGCAGCTTTGCTGGAGGGACTGAAGCTTTCTTT. It is translated as CASSFAGGTEAFF.

Ten or more counts support this clonotype. The chain couples TRBV29-1 to TRBJ1-1; no definite D call. This CDR3 region has 14 residues. V was shortened by 3 bases and J by 1 base, with 12 bases between the two germline ends. Germline CDR1 and CDR2: SQVTM and ANQGSEA. The CDR3 protein is CSVDPPGSNTEAFF. In nucleotides, the CDR3 is TGCAGCGTTGATCCACCCGGGTCGAACACTGAAGCTTTCTTT.

A few counts support this clonotype. The CDR3 DNA follows: TGTGCCAGCAGCTTAGTCGCTAGCGGAACCAATGAGCAGTTCTTC. Encoded protein: CASSLVASGTNEQFF. V gene TRBV7-7 combines with J gene TRBJ2-1; 7 nucleotides agree with TRBD2. V trimming: 1 base; J trimming: 6 bases; junction bases outside the gene matches: 6. CDR1 and CDR2 (germline): SSHAT, FNYEAQ (reference sequence). The CDR3 has 15 residues.

V gene TRBV4-3 combines with J gene TRBJ2-3; D remains unclear. There are 14 residues in the CDR3. The germline V and J ends were trimmed by 8 bases and 0 bases, with 12 bases remaining between them. CDR1 LGHNA and CDR2 YSLEER come from the germline V gene. CDR3 sequence (DNA): TGCGCCAGCGGGCTGGCGGTTAGCACAGATACGCAGTATTTT. This codes for CASGLAVSTDTQYF.

This clonotype was detected ten times or more. At one end, the junction sequence differs from germline, possibly due to a read error. The V gene is TRBV7-2, the J gene TRBJ2-5; 8 bases align to TRBD2. The CDR3 spans 14 residues. The germline V gene encodes CDR1 SGHTA and CDR2 FQGNSA. DNA for the CDR3: TGTGCCAGCAGCCTAGCGGGCCACCAAGAGACCCAGTACTTC. Protein sequence: CASSLAGHQETQYF.

This clonotype has more than one count but fewer than ten. The chain is built from TRBV12-3 or TRBV12-4 and TRBJ1-2, with 7 nucleotides matching TRBD1. This CDR3 contains 13 residues. V shed 4 bases, J shed 4 bases, and the junction held 3 bases outside the gene matches. The CDR3 DNA reads as TGTGCCAGCAGTTCACAGGGGATCTATGGCTACACCTTC. As protein: CASSSQGIYGYTF.

This clonotype has only a few counts. The CDR3 bases are TGCAGTGCTAGTGAGGGGAACAATCAGCCCCAGCATTTT. This sequence encodes CSASEGNNQPQHF. The V call is TRBV20-1, the J call TRBJ1-5; tentative D call: TRBD1 (5 bases). Per the germline V gene, CDR1 is DFQATT and CDR2 is SNEGSKA (reference sequence). V was pared by 3 bases and J by 3 bases, with 9 bases between. The CDR3 covers 13 residues.

This chain's CDR3 is CASSLEAMLETQYF. The CDR3 DNA reads TGTGCCAGCAGCTTAGAAGCCATGCTGGAGACCCAGTACTTC. The chain recombines TRBV11-2 with TRBJ2-5, with D uncertain. Between the trimmed V and J ends, which lost 0 bases and 5 bases, there was a span of 10 bases. The CDR3 sequence is 14 residues long. Germline V CDR1 and CDR2: SGHAT, FQNNGV.

This clonotype was found a few times. The chain has TRBV24-1 and TRBJ2-1; TRBD2 aligns across 8 bases. Germline values: CDR1 KGHDR, CDR2 SFDVKD. The CDR3 extends over 12 amino acids. V lost 7 bases to trimming and J lost 6 bases; unmatched junction nucleotides: 1. This CDR3 is CATSGGGNEQFF. The DNA for the CDR3 is TGTGCCACCAGCGGGGGGGGCAATGAGCAGTTCTTC.

This clonotype was counted at least ten times. The J gene is TRBJ1-1, the V gene TRBV6-5, with D possibly matching TRBD1 (5 bases). There are 15 residues in the CDR3. Trimming left V 4 bases short and J 1 base short, with 13 bases between. CDR1 is MNHEY, CDR2 SVGAGI, per germline. In DNA, the CDR3 is TGTGCCAGCAGTTTTGCGGGACGGTCGAACACTGAAGCTTTCTTT. The encoded protein is CASSFAGRSNTEAFF.

In the case of this clonotype: This may come from a read error, since a much larger clone is one base off. The chain links TRBV5-1 to TRBJ1-1; D gene uncertain. V lost 0 bases and J lost 4, with 10 bases in between. The CDR3 covers 14 residues. From germline, CDR1 is SGHRS and CDR2 YFSETQ. In nucleotides, the CDR3 is TGCGCCAGCAGCTTGGGAGGGTTCGGCACTGAAGCTTTCTTT. This codes for CASSLGGFGTEAFF.

This clonotype was picked up many times. The chain has TRBV29-1 and TRBJ1-1; D remains ambiguous. Trimming took off 3 bases at V and 0 bases at J, with 2 bases between the two ends. Germline V gene lookup returns CDR1 SQVTM and CDR2 ANQGSEA. This CDR3 is built from 11 residues. CDR3 sequence reads: CSVDMNTEAFF. CDR3 in DNA: TGCAGCGTTGATATGAACACTGAAGCTTTCTTT.

This clonotype has ten or more counts. V usage is TRBV7-2 and J usage is TRBJ2-1; 10 nucleotides align to TRBD2. Germline V gives CDR1 SGHTA, CDR2 FQGNSA. The length of the CDR3 is 13 residues. Trimming took 10 bases from V and 7 from J; bases not matched to a gene: 7. The CDR3 loop reads CATNALAGNEQFF. For the CDR3, the DNA is TGTGCCACCAATGCACTAGCGGGGAATGAGCAGTTCTTC.

J is TRBJ2-5 and V is TRBV5-4; D remains unclear. The CDR3 consists of 14 residues. Per the germline V gene, CDR1 is SGHNT and CDR2 is YYREEE (reference sequence). Trimming stripped 3 bases from V and 5 bases from J, with 14 bases between. The CDR3 region has the DNA TGTGCCAGCAGCTATATGGCCCCTACTGAGACCCAGTACTTC. Protein product: CASSYMAPTETQYF.

This clonotype has only a few counts. V is TRBV2 and J is TRBJ2-1; D gene unclear. The V end was cut by 0 bases, the J end by 4 bases, with 13 bases between. Germline CDR1 reads SNHLY; CDR2 reads FYNNEI. The CDR3 runs to 16 residues. The chain's CDR3 is CASSEARRLFYNEQFF. The CDR3 coding sequence is TGTGCCAGCAGTGAAGCGAGGCGGCTTTTTTACAATGAGCAGTTCTTC.

V and J are TRBV27 and TRBJ2-5; TRBD1 is a possible D gene (6 bases). The germline V and J ends were trimmed by 2 bases and 3 bases, with 13 bases remaining between them. The CDR3 totals 15 residues. Germline CDR1 is MNHEY and CDR2 is SMNVEV (reference sequence). CDR3 bases: TGTGCCAGCAGTTTAGCGACAGGAGTAAAAGAGACCCAGTACTTC. It is translated as CASSLATGVKETQYF.

The chain recombines TRBV28 with TRBJ2-4, with 10 positions matching TRBD1. This CDR3 is 17 amino acids long. CDR1 MDHEN and CDR2 SYDVKM come from the germline V gene. V dropped 4 bases and J dropped 3; count of bases not matched to a gene: 9. CDR3 nucleotide sequence: TGTGCCAGCAGTTCTCCTTCGACAGGGGGCCACAAAAACATTCAGTACTTC. Amino acid sequence: CASSSPSTGGHKNIQYF.

This clonotype appeared a few times. The rearrangement links TRBV18 to TRBJ1-4; no definite D call. The CDR3 is 15 residues long. V lost 6 bases to trimming and J lost 5 bases, with 16 bases between them. Germline V gene sequence: CDR1 KGHSH, CDR2 LQKENI. CDR3 sequence: CASSKDAGRNEKLFF. The CDR3 nucleotides are TGTGCCAGCTCGAAAGACGCAGGACGAAATGAAAAACTGTTTTTT. Full variable domain (remainder filled in from reference TRBV18 and TRBJ1-4): NAGVMQNPRHLVRRRGQEARLRCSPMKGHSHVYWYRQLPEEGLKFMVYLQKENIIDESGMPKERFSAEFPKEGPSILRIQQVVRGDSAAYFCASSKDAGRNEKLFFGSGTQLSVL.

The chain has TRBV27 and TRBJ2-7, with D possibly being TRBD2 (5 bases). V was cut by 5 bases and J by 0 bases, with 17 bases left in between. The CDR3 spans 16 residues. The germline CDR1 and CDR2 sequences are MNHEY and SMNVEV (reference sequence). CDR3 sequence reads: CASSVGGGLISYEQYF. DNA for the CDR3: TGTGCCAGCAGTGTAGGCGGCGGGCTAATCTCCTACGAGCAGTACTTC.

This clonotype was counted a few times. The chain links TRBV24-1 to TRBJ1-1; D is possibly TRBD1 (5 bases). The CDR3 runs 13 residues. Germline values: CDR1 KGHDR, CDR2 SFDVKD. V dropped 5 bases and J dropped 5 bases, with 11 bases sitting between them. In DNA, the CDR3 is TGTGCCACCAGTGTAAGGAGGGGAACTGAAGCTTTCTTT. This codes for CATSVRRGTEAFF.